Each of the 28 T cell receptor beta chains below was sequenced from the same sample in a study of T-cell memory formation after mild COVID-19. TCRdb re-derived calls from the 5' RACE reads in MiXCR, one entry per CDR3 protein. The profile shows hundreds of thousands of distinct CDR3 sequences, around a sixth of them singletons. The source material was PBMCs or a T cell subset sorted from them (not recorded which). Source of these receptors: an adult woman who had mild COVID-19 (a few samples of this study predate the infection). Cell type and time point are not known.

This clonotype was seen repeatedly, ten times or more. V is TRBV20-1 and J is TRBJ1-1, with D possibly being TRBD1 (6 bases). The germline V and J ends were trimmed by 6 bases and 6 bases, with 17 bases remaining between them. Looked up from germline, CDR1 is DFQATT and CDR2 is SNEGSKA (reference sequence). The CDR3 sequence is 13 residues long. Here the CDR3 DNA reads TGCAGTGCATATTACAGGGAGTCCTCTGAAGCTTTCTTT. It codes for CSAYYRESSEAFF.

This rearrangement joins TRBV29-1 to TRBJ2-7; TRBD1 might be the D (6 bases). The ends were cut back, 2 bases at V and 2 bases at J, with 13 bases in the middle. The CDR3 is made up of 14 amino acids. Germline assignment: CDR1 SQVTM and CDR2 ANQGSEA. The CDR3 protein is CSVEFPGEPYEQYF. The CDR3 region has the DNA TGCAGCGTTGAATTCCCAGGGGAACCCTACGAGCAGTACTTC.

CDR3 coding DNA: TGCGCCAGCAGCTCTTACGACAGGAAAGGAGATGAGCAGTTCTTC. It translates to CASSSYDRKGDEQFF. The gene calls are TRBV5-1 and TRBJ2-1, with D maybe TRBD1 (6 bases). The CDR3 runs to 15 residues. CDR1 is SGHRS and CDR2 is YFSETQ in the germline V gene. Trimming removed 3 bases at V and 8 bases at J, with 18 bases between.

The chain uses TRBV30 and TRBJ1-6; D gene ambiguous. Germline CDR1 GTSNPN, CDR2 SVGIG (reference sequence). Trimming removed 0 bases at V and 3 bases at J, with 9 bases between. The CDR3 runs to 15 residues. This chain's CDR3 is CAWSVLGDYNSPLHF. As DNA, the CDR3 is TGTGCCTGGAGTGTATTGGGAGACTATAATTCACCCCTCCACTTT.

The gene calls are TRBV19 and TRBJ1-2; D possibly corresponds to TRBD1 (6 bases). The germline V and J ends were trimmed by 5 bases and 3 bases, with 22 bases remaining between them. The CDR3 has 17 amino acids. In germline, CDR1 is LNHDA, CDR2 SQIVND (reference sequence). This CDR3 reads CASSPPKGGRDDYGYTF. The CDR3 DNA is TGTGCCAGTAGTCCCCCAAAAGGGGGAAGGGATGACTATGGCTACACCTTC.

The V call is TRBV7-9, the J call TRBJ2-3, with 7 bases lining up with TRBD2. The germline CDR1 and CDR2 sequences are SEHNR and FQNEAQ (reference sequence). The CDR3 extends over 17 amino acids. The V segment lost 3 bases and the J segment 10 bases; nucleotides outside the gene matches: 19. CDR3 DNA: TGTGCCAGCAGCTTTCAGGGTACAAGCGGGGCCGTCCCAGCGCAGTATTTT. This sequence encodes CASSFQGTSGAVPAQYF.

This clonotype was seen more than once but under ten times. The rearrangement joins TRBV20-1 to TRBJ2-4, with 12 bases that match TRBD2. V lost 2 bases to trimming and J lost 5 bases; unmatched junction nucleotides: 1. Germline V gives CDR1 DFQATT, CDR2 SNEGSKA (reference sequence). The CDR3 consists of 14 residues. The CDR3 sequence is CSARLAGGENIQYF. The CDR3 DNA sequence: TGCAGTGCTAGACTAGCGGGAGGGGAAAACATTCAGTACTTC.

This clonotype appeared a few times. The V and J genes are TRBV20-1 and TRBJ1-1, with D possibly TRBD1 on 5 matching bases. In germline, CDR1 is DFQATT, CDR2 SNEGSKA (reference sequence). Trimming cost V 3 bases and J 0 bases, with 11 bases left between them. The CDR3 sequence is 14 residues long. CDR3 nucleotide sequence: TGCAGTGCTAGTGGGCGGACAATGAACACTGAAGCTTTCTTT. It translates to CSASGRTMNTEAFF.

The chain couples TRBV6-5 to TRBJ1-5; D unresolved. V was pared by 2 bases and J by 2 bases, with 10 bases between. Germline V CDR1 and CDR2: MNHEY, SVGAGI. The CDR3 length is 15 residues. The CDR3 DNA reads as TGTGCCAGCAGTTACGGGCCGGCGGGCAATCAGCCCCAGCATTTT. As protein: CASSYGPAGNQPQHF.

The V and J genes are TRBV7-6 and TRBJ2-3; 7 bases agree with TRBD1. The V gene end was trimmed by 2 bases and the J gene end by 2 bases; junction bases not matched to a gene: 10. The CDR3 contains 17 residues. Germline V gene lookup returns CDR1 SGHVS and CDR2 FNYEAQ. CDR3: CASSLRGAGGHTDTQYF. The CDR3 nucleotides read TGTGCCAGCAGCTTACGAGGGGCAGGGGGACACACAGATACGCAGTATTTT. The full variable domain, completed using reference TRBV7-6 and TRBJ2-3, is GAGVSQSPRYKVTKRGQDVALRCDPISGHVSLYWYRQALGQGPEFLTYFNYEAQQDKSGLPNDRFSAERPEGSISTLTIQRTEQRDSAMYRCASSLRGAGGHTDTQYFGPGTRLTVL.

DNA for the CDR3: TGCGCCAGCAGCCAACTAGCGGGGGCCGCTAACACCGGGGAGCTGTTTTTT. It specifies CASSQLAGAANTGELFF. This rearrangement joins TRBV4-1 to TRBJ2-2; 10 bases are shared with TRBD2. Germline V gives CDR1 MGHRA, CDR2 YSYEKL. The V segment lost 2 bases and the J segment 2 bases; nucleotides outside the gene matches: 5. The CDR3 consists of 17 residues.

Only a few counts were recorded for this clonotype. The chain carries TRBV7-9 and TRBJ2-7; D remains ambiguous. The CDR3 consists of 13 residues. Trimming took off 3 bases at V and 4 bases at J, with 10 bases between the two ends. Germline V gene data show CDR1 as SEHNR and CDR2 as FQNEAQ (reference sequence). For the CDR3, the DNA is TGTGCCAGCAGCTTTCAGACTGGTTACGAGCAGTACTTC. Its protein product is CASSFQTGYEQYF.

This clonotype was recorded a few times. The chain couples TRBV21-1 to TRBJ2-3; the table assigns TRBD1, which was not confirmed against the DNA. TRBV21-1 is given as a pseudogene. The CDR3 consists of 18 residues. CDR3 in amino acids: CASSTPQGAIFRTDTQYF. In DNA form, the CDR3 reads TGTGCCAGCAGCACCCCACAGGGGGCCATTTTTCGCACAGATACGCAGTATTTT.

The chain employs TRBV29-1 and TRBJ2-7; D gene unclear. The germline CDR1 and CDR2 sequences are SQVTM and ANQGSEA. Trimming left V 5 bases short and J 4 bases short, with 12 bases between. This CDR3 has 12 residues. CDR3 DNA sequence: TGCAGCGTTCAGGACCAGACTTACGAGCAGTACTTC. Encoded protein: CSVQDQTYEQYF.

V and J are TRBV12-3 or TRBV12-4 and TRBJ1-1, with TRBD1 matching 7 bases. V shed 5 bases and J 1 base; nucleotides not matched to a gene: 7. The CDR3 loop spans 15 amino acids. This CDR3 is CASSPNRQGNTEAFF. The CDR3 DNA is TGTGCCAGCAGTCCTAATCGACAGGGGAACACTGAAGCTTTCTTT.

The CDR3 spells CASSERPGASSYGYTF. In DNA form, the CDR3 reads TGTGCCAGCAGTGAACGACCAGGGGCCTCGTCGTATGGCTACACCTTC. V and J are TRBV2 and TRBJ1-2, with D possibly matching TRBD1 (6 bases). Between the trimmed V and J ends, which lost 2 bases and 5 bases, there was a span of 18 bases. The CDR3 has 16 residues. From germline, CDR1 is SNHLY and CDR2 FYNNEI.

This clonotype was counted between two and nine times. V gene TRBV19 combines with J gene TRBJ2-2; D perhaps matches TRBD2 (7 bases). CDR3 length: 17 residues. Germline assignment: CDR1 LNHDA and CDR2 SQIVND (reference sequence). Trimming took 5 bases from V and 4 from J, leaving 20 bases between them. The CDR3 nucleotides read TGTGCCAGTAGTCCAAGGGTCCAGGCGGGGGCCACCGGGGAGCTGTTTTTT. This gives the protein CASSPRVQAGATGELFF.

This clonotype was seen a handful of times. J is TRBJ2-7 and V is TRBV12-3 or TRBV12-4; D is ambiguous. CDR3 length: 12 residues. V lost 3 bases, J lost 3 bases, and 6 bases lay in between. CDR3 DNA sequence: TGTGCCAGCAGTTTCAACGGCTACGAGCAGTACTTC. Translating gives CASSFNGYEQYF.

This clonotype occurred a few times. The chain recombines TRBV27 with TRBJ1-5, with 9 nucleotides matching TRBD1. This CDR3 has 15 residues. Unmatched junction bases numbered 10, after V lost 6 bases and J lost 7 bases. Germline values: CDR1 MNHEY, CDR2 SMNVEV (reference sequence). The DNA for the CDR3 is TGTGCCAGCAGGTTTGGGGACAGGGAGTCCCAGCCCCAGCATTTT. The encoded protein is CASRFGDRESQPQHF.

This clonotype showed up many times. This chain connects TRBV9 to TRBJ2-7; the D gene is possibly TRBD1 (5 bases). V was shortened by 0 bases and J by 5 bases, with 15 bases between the two germline ends. The CDR3 length is 15 residues. Germline lookup yields CDR1 SGDLS and CDR2 YYNGEE. This chain's CDR3 is CASSVDDSWTNEQYF. CDR3 nucleotides: TGTGCCAGCAGCGTAGATGACAGCTGGACGAACGAGCAGTACTTC.

Comments on this clonotype: One end of the junction does not line up with germline, which may come from a read error. This chain links TRBV27 with TRBJ1-3; no definite D call. There are 8 residues in the CDR3. Germline lookup yields CDR1 MNHEY and CDR2 SMNVEV (reference sequence). The CDR3 region is CASSHWAF. The CDR3 DNA reads TGTGCCAGCAGTCACTGGGCCTTT.

V is TRBV12-3 or TRBV12-4 and J is TRBJ2-1, with 9 bases identical to TRBD1. The length of the CDR3 is 18 residues. V was pared by 5 bases and J by 8 bases, with 19 bases of the junction left unmatched. CDR3 residues: CASSNPGQGPKNRDEQFF. The CDR3 bases are TGTGCCAGCAGTAACCCGGGACAGGGACCTAAGAATAGAGATGAGCAGTTCTTC.

The table lists this clonotype with a few counts. This chain joins TRBV20-1 and TRBJ2-7; 10 positions match TRBD1. The germline gives CDR1 DFQATT, CDR2 SNEGSKA (reference sequence). V dropped 4 bases and J dropped 2; count of bases not matched to a gene: 5. The CDR3 length is 14 residues. The CDR3 sequence: CSAISGTGAYEQYF. The CDR3 coding sequence is TGCAGTGCTATTTCGGGGACAGGGGCCTACGAGCAGTACTTC.

This clonotype was recorded many times. The rearrangement uses TRBV2 and TRBJ2-7; possible D gene TRBD1, 6 bases. CDR1 is SNHLY and CDR2 is FYNNEI in the germline V gene. With 0 bases removed from V and 6 bases from J, the gap between germline ends came to 12 bases. CDR3 size: 14 residues. The CDR3 loop is CASSEALGRGEQYF. The CDR3, as DNA: TGTGCCAGCAGTGAAGCGCTTGGCAGGGGCGAGCAGTACTTC. The whole variable domain, remainder taken from reference TRBV2 and TRBJ2-7, is EPEVTQTPSHQVTQMGQEVILRCVPISNHLYFYWYRQILGQKVEFLVSFYNNEISEKSEIFDDQFSVERPDGSNFTLKIRSTKLEDSAMYFCASSEALGRGEQYFGPGTRLTVT.

This clonotype was seen only a few times. This chain links TRBV6-2 or TRBV6-3 with TRBJ2-5, with 7 nucleotides matching TRBD2. This CDR3 region has 16 residues. Trimming at V came to 6 bases and at J to 3 bases, leaving 13 bases not matched to a gene. CDR1 is MNHEY, CDR2 SVGEGT, per germline. The CDR3 region has the DNA TGTGCCAGCAGCCGGAGGCGCGGGAGTGGCAAAGAGACCCAGTACTTC. Translation: CASSRRRGSGKETQYF.

This chain links TRBV5-6 with TRBJ2-1; TRBD2 matches 8 bases. After removal of 4 bases from V and 1 base from J, the junction contained 13 bases not matched to a gene. Per the germline V gene, CDR1 is SGHDT and CDR2 is YYEEEE. The CDR3 consists of 18 residues. This CDR3 reads CASSGDGGAPSSYNEQFF. The CDR3 DNA sequence: TGTGCCAGCAGCGGCGACGGGGGGGCACCATCATCCTACAATGAGCAGTTCTTC.

This clonotype has a handful of counts. The chain has TRBV12-3 or TRBV12-4 and TRBJ1-3, with D perhaps TRBD1 (6 bases). V shed 7 bases and J shed 0 bases, with 22 bases lying between them. The CDR3 extends over 18 amino acids. The CDR3 sequence: CASTTPKGHPSSGNTIYF. The CDR3, as DNA: TGTGCCAGCACCACCCCCAAGGGACACCCTAGCTCTGGAAACACCATATATTTT.

This clonotype was seen a few times. This chain links TRBV27 with TRBJ2-1; TRBD2 might be the D (5 bases). The CDR3 covers 12 residues. CDR1 and CDR2 (germline): MNHEY, SMNVEV (reference sequence). V was shortened by 3 bases and J by 10 bases, with 10 bases between the two germline ends. CDR3 bases: TGTGCCAGCAGTTTTGGGCGGGCCGAGCAGTTCTTC. Its protein is CASSFGRAEQFF.